This T cell receptor beta chain was sequenced for a study of human T cells and chemical hapten exposure. The V gene end was trimmed by 6 bases and the J gene end by 4 bases; junction bases not matched to a gene: 7. The CDR3 totals 14 residues. Germline CDR1 reads MDHEN; CDR2 reads SYDVKM. TCRdb reprocessed the RACE reads with MiXCR, giving one entry per CDR3 protein. Among some 190,000 distinct CDR3 sequences, 20% to 25% were seen once, and the ten largest hold under 7.5%. This sample's time point: patch test 1, 2 weeks after DPC sensitization. Sample treatment: therapeutic diphenylcyclopropenone sensitization with weekly scalp DPC. Extraction yielded total RNA from whole blood (unfractionated).

The TCR originated in a woman in her 50s with alopecia areata. Some clones in this sample may be carry-over from other donors' samples. Sequenced material: whole blood, taken in connection with sensitization to the hapten diphenylcyclopropenone (DPC). The chain has TRBV28 and TRBJ1-1, with TRBD1 matching over 8 bases. The CDR3 DNA follows: TGTGCCAGCAGCCCCGGACAGGGCGCCACTGAAGCTTTCTTT. It specifies CASSPGQGATEAFF.